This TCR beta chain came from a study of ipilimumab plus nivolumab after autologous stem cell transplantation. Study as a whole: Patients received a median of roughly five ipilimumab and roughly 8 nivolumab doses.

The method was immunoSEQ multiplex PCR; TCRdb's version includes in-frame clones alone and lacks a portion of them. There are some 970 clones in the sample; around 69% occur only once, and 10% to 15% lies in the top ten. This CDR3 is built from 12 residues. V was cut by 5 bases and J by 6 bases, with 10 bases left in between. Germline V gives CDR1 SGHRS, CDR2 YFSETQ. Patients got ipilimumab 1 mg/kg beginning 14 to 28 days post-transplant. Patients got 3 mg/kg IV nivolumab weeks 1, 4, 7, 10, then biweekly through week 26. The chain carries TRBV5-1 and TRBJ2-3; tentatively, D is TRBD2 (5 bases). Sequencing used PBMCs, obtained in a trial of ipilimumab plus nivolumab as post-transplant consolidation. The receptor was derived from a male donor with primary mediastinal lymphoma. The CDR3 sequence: CASRFREDTQYF. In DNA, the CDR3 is TGCGCCAGCAGATTTAGGGAGGATACGCAGTATTTT.